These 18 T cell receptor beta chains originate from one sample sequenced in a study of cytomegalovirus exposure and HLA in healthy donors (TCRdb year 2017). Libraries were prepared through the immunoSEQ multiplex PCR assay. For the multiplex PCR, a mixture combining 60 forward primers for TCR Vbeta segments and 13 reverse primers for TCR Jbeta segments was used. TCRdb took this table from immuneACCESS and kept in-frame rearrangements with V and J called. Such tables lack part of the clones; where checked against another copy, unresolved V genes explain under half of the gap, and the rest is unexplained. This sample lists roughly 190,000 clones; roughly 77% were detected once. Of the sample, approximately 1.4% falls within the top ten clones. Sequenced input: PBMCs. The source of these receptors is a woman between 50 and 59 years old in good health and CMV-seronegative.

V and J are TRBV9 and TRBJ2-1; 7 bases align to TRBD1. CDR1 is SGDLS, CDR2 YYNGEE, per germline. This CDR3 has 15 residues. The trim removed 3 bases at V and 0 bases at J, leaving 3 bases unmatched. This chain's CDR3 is CASSATGSSYNEQFF. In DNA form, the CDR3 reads TGTGCCAGCAGCGCGACAGGGAGCTCCTACAATGAGCAGTTCTTC.

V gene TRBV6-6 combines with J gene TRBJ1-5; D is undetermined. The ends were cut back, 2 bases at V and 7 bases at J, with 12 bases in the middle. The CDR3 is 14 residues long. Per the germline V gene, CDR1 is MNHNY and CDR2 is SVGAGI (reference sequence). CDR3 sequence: CASSYVGGRQPQHF. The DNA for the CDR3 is TGTGCCAGCAGTTACGTGGGCGGGAGGCAGCCCCAGCATTTT.

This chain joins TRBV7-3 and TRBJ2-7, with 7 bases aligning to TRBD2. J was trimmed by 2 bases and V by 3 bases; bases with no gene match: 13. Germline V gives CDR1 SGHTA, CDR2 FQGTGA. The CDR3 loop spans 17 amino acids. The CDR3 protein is CASSFPSGERGPYEQYF. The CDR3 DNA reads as TGTGCCAGCAGCTTCCCCTCCGGGGAGCGGGGTCCCTACGAGCAGTACTTC.

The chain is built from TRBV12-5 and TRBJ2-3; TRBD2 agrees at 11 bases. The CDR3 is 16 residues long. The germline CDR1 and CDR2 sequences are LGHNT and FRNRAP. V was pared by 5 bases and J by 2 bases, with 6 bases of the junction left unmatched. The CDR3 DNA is TGTGCTAGTGGTGCGGGACTAGCGGTATCCACAGATACGCAGTATTTT. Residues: CASGAGLAVSTDTQYF. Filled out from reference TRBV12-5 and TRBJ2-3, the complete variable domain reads DARVTQTPRHKVTEMGQEVTMRCQPILGHNTVFWYRQTMMQGLELLAYFRNRAPLDDSGMPKDRFSAEMPDATLATLKIQPSEPRDSAVYFCASGAGLAVSTDTQYFGPGTRLTVL.

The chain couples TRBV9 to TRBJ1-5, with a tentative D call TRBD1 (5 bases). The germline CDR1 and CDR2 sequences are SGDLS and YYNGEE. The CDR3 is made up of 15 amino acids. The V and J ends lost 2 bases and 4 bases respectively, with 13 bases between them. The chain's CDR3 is CASSVSGLGNQPQHF. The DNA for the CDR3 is TGTGCCAGCAGCGTCTCAGGGTTAGGGAATCAGCCCCAGCATTTT.

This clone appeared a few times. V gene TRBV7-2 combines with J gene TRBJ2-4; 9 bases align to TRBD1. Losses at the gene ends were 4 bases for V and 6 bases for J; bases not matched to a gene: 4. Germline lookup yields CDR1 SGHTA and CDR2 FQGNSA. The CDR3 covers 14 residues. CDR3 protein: CASSSTGGRNIQYF. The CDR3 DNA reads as TGTGCCAGCAGCTCTACAGGGGGCAGAAACATTCAGTACTTC.

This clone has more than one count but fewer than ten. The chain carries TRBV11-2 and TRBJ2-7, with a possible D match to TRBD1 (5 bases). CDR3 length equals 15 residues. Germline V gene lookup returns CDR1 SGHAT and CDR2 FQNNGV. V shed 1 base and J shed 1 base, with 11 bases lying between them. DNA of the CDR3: TGTGCCAGCAGCTTAGTCCAGGGCAGGTCCTACGAGCAGTACTTC. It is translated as CASSLVQGRSYEQYF.

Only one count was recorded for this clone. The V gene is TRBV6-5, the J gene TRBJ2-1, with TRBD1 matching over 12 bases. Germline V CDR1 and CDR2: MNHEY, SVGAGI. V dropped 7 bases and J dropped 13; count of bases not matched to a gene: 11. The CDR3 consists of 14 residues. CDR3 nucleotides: TGTGCCAGCAAAGACCGGGACAGGGGGCGCGAACAGTTCTTC. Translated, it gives CASKDRDRGREQFF.

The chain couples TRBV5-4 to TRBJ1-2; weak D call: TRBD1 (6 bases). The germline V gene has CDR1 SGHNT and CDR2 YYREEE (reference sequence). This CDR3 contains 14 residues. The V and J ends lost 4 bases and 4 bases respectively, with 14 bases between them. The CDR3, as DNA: TGTGCCAGCAGCCCAGAACAGGGTATCTATGGCTACACCTTC. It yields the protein CASSPEQGIYGYTF.

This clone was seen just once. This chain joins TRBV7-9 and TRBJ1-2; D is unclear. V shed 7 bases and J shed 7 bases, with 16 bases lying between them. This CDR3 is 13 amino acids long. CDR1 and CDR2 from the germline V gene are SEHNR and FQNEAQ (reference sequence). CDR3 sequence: CASTLRETSGYTF. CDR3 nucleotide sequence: TGTGCCAGCACCCTCCGAGAGACATCTGGCTACACCTTC. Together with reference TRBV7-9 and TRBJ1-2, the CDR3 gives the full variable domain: DTGVSQNPRHKITKRGQNVTFRCDPISEHNRLYWYRQTLGQGPEFLTYFQNEAQLEKSRLLSDRFSAERPKGSFSTLEIQRTEQGDSAMYLCASTLRETSGYTFGSGTRLTVV.

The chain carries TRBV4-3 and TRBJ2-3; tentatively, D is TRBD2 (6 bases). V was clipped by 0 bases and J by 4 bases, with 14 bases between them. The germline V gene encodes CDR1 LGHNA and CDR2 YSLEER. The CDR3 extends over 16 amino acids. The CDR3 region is CASSQDRAGSADTQYF. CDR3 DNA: TGCGCCAGCAGCCAAGATAGAGCGGGTTCCGCAGATACGCAGTATTTT.

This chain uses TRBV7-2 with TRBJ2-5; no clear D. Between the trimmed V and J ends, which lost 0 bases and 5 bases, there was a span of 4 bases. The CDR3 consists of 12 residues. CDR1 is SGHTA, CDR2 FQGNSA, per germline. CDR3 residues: CASSLARETQYF. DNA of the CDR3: TGTGCCAGCAGCTTAGCGAGGGAGACCCAGTACTTC.

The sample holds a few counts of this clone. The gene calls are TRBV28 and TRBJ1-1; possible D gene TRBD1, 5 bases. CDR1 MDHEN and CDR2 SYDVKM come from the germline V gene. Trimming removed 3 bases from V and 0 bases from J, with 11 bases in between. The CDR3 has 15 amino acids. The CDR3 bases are TGTGCCAGCAGTTTGGGAGGGACCATGAACACTGAAGCTTTCTTT. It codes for CASSLGGTMNTEAFF.

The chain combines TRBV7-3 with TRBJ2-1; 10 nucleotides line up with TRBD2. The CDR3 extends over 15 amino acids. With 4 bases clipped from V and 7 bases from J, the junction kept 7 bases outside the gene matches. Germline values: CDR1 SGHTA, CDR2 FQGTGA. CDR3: CASSSLAGVRNEQFF. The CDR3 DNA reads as TGTGCCAGCAGCTCCCTAGCGGGAGTTAGAAATGAGCAGTTCTTC.

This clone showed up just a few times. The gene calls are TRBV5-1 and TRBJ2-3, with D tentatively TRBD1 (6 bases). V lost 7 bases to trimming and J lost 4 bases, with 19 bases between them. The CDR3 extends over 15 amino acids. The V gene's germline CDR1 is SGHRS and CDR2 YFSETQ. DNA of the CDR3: TGCGCCAGCGGGGTCAAGAGCAGGGGCGCAGATACGCAGTATTTT. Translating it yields CASGVKSRGADTQYF.

CDR3 amino acids: CASIRPGTGETGELFF. In DNA, the CDR3 is TGTGCCAGCATCCGACCCGGGACAGGGGAAACCGGGGAGCTGTTTTTT. The genes are TRBV6-6 and TRBJ2-2; TRBD1 matches 10 bases. V shed 7 bases and J 5 bases; nucleotides not matched to a gene: 10. The CDR3 length is 16 residues. Germline lookup yields CDR1 MNHNY and CDR2 SVGAGI (reference sequence).

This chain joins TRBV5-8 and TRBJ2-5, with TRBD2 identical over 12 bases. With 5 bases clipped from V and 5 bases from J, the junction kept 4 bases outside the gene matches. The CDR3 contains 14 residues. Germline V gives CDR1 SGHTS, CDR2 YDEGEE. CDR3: CASRGLAGLETQYF. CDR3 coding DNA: TGTGCCAGCAGAGGACTAGCGGGACTGGAGACCCAGTACTTC.

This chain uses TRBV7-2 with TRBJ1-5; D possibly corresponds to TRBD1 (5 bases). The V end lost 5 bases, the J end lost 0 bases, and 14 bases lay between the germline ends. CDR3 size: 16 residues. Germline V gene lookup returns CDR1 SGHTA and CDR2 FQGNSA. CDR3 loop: CASSPGRGYSNQPQHF. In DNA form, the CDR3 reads TGTGCCAGCAGCCCCGGTAGGGGTTATAGCAATCAGCCCCAGCATTTT.